A selection of T cell receptor beta chains follows, all from one sample in a study of beta chain features in type 1 diabetes. The repertoire was sequenced with immunoSEQ multiplex PCR; TCRdb's copy has only in-frame clones and lacks some. Of 230,000 or so clones in the sample, approximately 16% were seen once. The specimen sequenced was naive CD4+ T cells from blood. These receptor sequences come from a man aged 30 to 45 with type 1 diabetes. CDR3s include the opening cysteine and the closing phenylalanine or tryptophan. The D gene is left open where the match is weak. Some rows have no size entry. The others give once, few or many, or a class for an expanded clone.

-,-,TRBV29-1,TRBJ2-7,TGCAGCGCACGAGACGGACTGCTCAACTCCTACGAGCAGTACTTC,CSARDGLLNSYEQYF
-,few,TRBV23-1,TRBJ1-2,TGCGCCAGCAGTCAATACGGTAAGGACGGACACTATGGCTACACCTTC,CASSQYGKDGHYGYTF
-,-,TRBV5-6,TRBJ2-1,TGTGCCAGCAGCTCCGGGATCTACAATGAGCAGTTCTTC,CASSSGIYNEQFF
-,few,TRBV29-1,TRBJ2-5,TGCAGCGTTGGGTCAGCAGAGACCCAGTACTTC,CSVGSAETQYF
-,-,TRBV20-1,TRBJ1-1,TGCAGTGCGCCTTACACTGAAGCTTTCTTT,CSAPYTEAFF
-,-,TRBV18,TRBJ2-4,TGTGCCAGCTCACCACCGGCAGAGTATTCTTTAGCCAAAAACATTCAGTACTTC,CASSPPAEYSLAKNIQYF
TRBD1,-,TRBV29-1,TRBJ1-4,TGCAGCGGGGAGACAGGGGAAAAACTGTTTTTT,CSGETGEKLFF
-,-,TRBV29-1,TRBJ2-7,TGCAGCTCGACGGGGGATGGGCGCGAGCAGTACTTC,CSSTGDGREQYF
-,-,TRBV15,TRBJ2-6,TGTGCCACCAGCAGAGAGTATCCGGCGGGGGCCAACGTCCTGACTTTC,CATSREYPAGANVLTF
TRBD2,few,TRBV2,TRBJ2-7,TGTGCCAGCACCAGGACTAGCGCCTACTCCTACGAGCAGTACTTC,CASTRTSAYSYEQYF